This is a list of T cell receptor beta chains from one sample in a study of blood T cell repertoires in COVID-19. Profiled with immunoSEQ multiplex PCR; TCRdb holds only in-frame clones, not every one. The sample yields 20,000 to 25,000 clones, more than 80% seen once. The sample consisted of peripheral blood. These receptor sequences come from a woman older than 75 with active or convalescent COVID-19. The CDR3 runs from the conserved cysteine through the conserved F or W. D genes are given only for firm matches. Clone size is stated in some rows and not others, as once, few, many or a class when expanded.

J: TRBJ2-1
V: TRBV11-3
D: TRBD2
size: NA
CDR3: CASSLTKTSGNYNEQFF
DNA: TGTGCCAGCAGCTTAACCAAGACTAGCGGCAACTACAATGAGCAGTTCTTC

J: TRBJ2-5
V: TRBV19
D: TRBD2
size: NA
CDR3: CASSTGTSGSVFETQYF
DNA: TGTGCCAGTAGCACTGGGACTAGCGGGAGTGTTTTCGAGACCCAGTACTTC

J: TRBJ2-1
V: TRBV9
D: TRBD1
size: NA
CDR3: CASRPGQGSYNEQFF
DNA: TGTGCCAGCAGACCGGGACAGGGGTCATACAATGAGCAGTTCTTC

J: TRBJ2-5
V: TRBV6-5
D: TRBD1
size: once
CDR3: CASTPLGTGPGAQYF
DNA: TGTGCCAGCACCCCTCTCGGGACAGGCCCTGGGGCCCAGTACTTC

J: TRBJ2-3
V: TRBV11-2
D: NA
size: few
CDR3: CASSLAGSDTQYF
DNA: TGTGCCAGCAGCTTAGCAGGGTCAGATACGCAGTATTTT

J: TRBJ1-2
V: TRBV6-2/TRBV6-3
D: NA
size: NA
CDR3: CASSYFTVANYGYTF
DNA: TGTGCCAGCAGTTACTTTACGGTAGCTAACTATGGCTACACCTTC

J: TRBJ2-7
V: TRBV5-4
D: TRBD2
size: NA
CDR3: CASSSPAGTSGNYEQYF
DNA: TGTGCCAGCAGCTCCCCCGCCGGGACTAGCGGGAACTACGAGCAGTACTTC

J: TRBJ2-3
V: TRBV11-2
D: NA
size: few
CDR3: CASSLGGNTQYF
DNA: TGTGCCAGCAGCTTAGGAGGAAATACGCAGTATTTT

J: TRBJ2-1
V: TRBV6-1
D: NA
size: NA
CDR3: CASSDWAWRVRAYDEQFF
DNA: TGTGCCAGCAGTGATTGGGCCTGGCGGGTACGTGCCTACGATGAGCAGTTCTTC

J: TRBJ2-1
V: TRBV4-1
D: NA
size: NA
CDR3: CASSPNSQLYNEQFF
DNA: TGCGCCAGCAGCCCAAACTCACAGCTATACAATGAGCAGTTCTTC

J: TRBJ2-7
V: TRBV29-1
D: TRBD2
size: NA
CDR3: CSVDGLAGYGSYEQYF
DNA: TGCAGCGTTGATGGGCTAGCGGGATATGGGTCCTACGAGCAGTACTTC

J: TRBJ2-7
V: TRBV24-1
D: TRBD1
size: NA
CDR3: CATSDARDSSYEQYF
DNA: TGTGCCACCAGTGATGCTCGGGACAGCTCCTACGAGCAGTACTTC

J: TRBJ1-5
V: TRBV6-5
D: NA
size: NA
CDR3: CASSYSPDSNQPQHF
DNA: TGTGCCAGCAGTTACTCACCAGATAGCAATCAGCCCCAGCATTTT

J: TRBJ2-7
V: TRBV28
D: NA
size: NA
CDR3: CASSLTGQGEQYF
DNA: TGTGCCAGCAGCCTGACAGGCCAAGGCGAGCAGTACTTC

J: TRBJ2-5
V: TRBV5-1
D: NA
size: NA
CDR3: CASSYSRETQYF
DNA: TGCGCCAGCAGTTACTCCCGGGAGACCCAGTACTTC

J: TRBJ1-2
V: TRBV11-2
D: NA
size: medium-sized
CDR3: CASSLVPRWNYGYTF
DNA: TGTGCCAGCAGCTTAGTGCCCAGGTGGAACTATGGCTACACCTTC

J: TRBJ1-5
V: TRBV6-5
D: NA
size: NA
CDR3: CATNDGGSGNQPQHF
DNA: TGTGCCACCAACGACGGGGGAAGCGGCAATCAGCCCCAGCATTTT

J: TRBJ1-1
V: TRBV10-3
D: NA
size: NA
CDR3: CAIRAPAGNTEAFF
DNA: TGTGCCATCAGGGCCCCGGCGGGGAACACTGAAGCTTTCTTT

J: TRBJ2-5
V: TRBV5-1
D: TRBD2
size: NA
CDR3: CASSQGGLAGVETQYF
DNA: TGCGCCAGCAGCCAAGGGGGACTAGCGGGAGTAGAGACCCAGTACTTC

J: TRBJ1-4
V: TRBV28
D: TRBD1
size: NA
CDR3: CASSPDRGGTLNEKLFF
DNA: TGTGCCAGCAGTCCAGACAGGGGGGGTACCCTTAATGAAAAACTGTTTTTT

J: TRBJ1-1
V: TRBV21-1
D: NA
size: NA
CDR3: CASSNESRSAEAFF
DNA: TGTGCCAGCAGCAATGAAAGTAGGAGCGCTGAAGCTTTCTTT

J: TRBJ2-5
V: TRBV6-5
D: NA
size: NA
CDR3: CATIGRRKLQETQYF
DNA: TGTGCCACCATTGGAAGGAGGAAATTACAAGAGACCCAGTACTTC

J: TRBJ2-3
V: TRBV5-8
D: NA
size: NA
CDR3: CASSLVFGVSTDTQYF
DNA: TGTGCCAGCAGCTTGGTTTTCGGAGTTAGCACAGATACGCAGTATTTT

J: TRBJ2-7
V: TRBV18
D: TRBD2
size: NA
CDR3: CASSPRGSGSSYEQYF
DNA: TGTGCCAGCTCCCCACGCGGGAGCGGGAGCTCCTACGAGCAGTACTTC

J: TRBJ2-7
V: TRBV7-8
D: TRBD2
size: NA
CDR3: CASSPVGTSGYEQYF
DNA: TGTGCCAGCAGCCCGGTGGGGACTAGCGGCTACGAGCAGTACTTC

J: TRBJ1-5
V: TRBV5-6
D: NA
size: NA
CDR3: CASSWNQGPQHF
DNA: TGTGCCAGCAGCTGGAACCAGGGGCCCCAGCATTTT

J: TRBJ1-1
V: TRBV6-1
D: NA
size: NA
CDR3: CASSEIVVWARTEAFF
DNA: TGTGCCAGCAGTGAAATTGTCGTGTGGGCTCGAACTGAAGCTTTCTTT

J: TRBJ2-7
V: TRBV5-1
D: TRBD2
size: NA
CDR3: CASSLWYAGDYEQYF
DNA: TGCGCCAGCAGCTTATGGTACGCGGGGGACTACGAGCAGTACTTC

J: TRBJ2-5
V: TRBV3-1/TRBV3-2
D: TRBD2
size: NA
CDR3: CASSQASGRETQYF
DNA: TGTGCCAGCAGCCAAGCTAGCGGGAGAGAGACCCAGTACTTC

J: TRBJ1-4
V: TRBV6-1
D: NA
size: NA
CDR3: CASSEAGGLPATNEKLFF
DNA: TGTGCCAGCAGTGAAGCCGGGGGTCTACCGGCAACTAATGAAAAACTGTTTTTT

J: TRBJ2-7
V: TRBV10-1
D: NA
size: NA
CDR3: CASSGPGAYEQYF
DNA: TGCGCCAGCAGCGGACCTGGGGCTTACGAGCAGTACTTC

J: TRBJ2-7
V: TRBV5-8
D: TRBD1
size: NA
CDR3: CASSLLGGNYEQYF
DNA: TGTGCCAGCAGCTTATTAGGGGGCAACTACGAGCAGTACTTC

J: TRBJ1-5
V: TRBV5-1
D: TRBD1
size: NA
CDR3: CASSPGGTGLWQPQHF
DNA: TGCGCCAGCAGCCCGGGCGGGACAGGGTTGTGGCAGCCCCAGCATTTT

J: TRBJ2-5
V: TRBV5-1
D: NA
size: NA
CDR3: CASFASLQETQYF
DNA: TGCGCCAGCTTTGCCAGTCTCCAAGAGACCCAGTACTTC

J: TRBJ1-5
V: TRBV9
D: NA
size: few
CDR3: CASSSRGLSNQPQHF
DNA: TGTGCCAGCAGCTCCAGGGGCCTTAGCAATCAGCCCCAGCATTTT

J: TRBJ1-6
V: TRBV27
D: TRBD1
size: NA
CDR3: CASSLAGYRGNSPLHF
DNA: TGTGCCAGCAGTTTAGCGGGCTACAGGGGAAATTCACCCCTCCACTTT

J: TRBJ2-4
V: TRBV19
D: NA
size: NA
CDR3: CASSIPLGRGAKNIQYF
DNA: TGTGCCAGTAGTATACCCCTCGGTAGGGGGGCCAAAAACATTCAGTACTTC

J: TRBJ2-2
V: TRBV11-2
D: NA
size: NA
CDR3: CASSLDQAGELFF
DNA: TGTGCCAGCAGCTTAGATCAGGCCGGGGAGCTGTTTTTT

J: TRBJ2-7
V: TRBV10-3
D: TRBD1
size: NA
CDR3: CAISEGGQGALYEQYF
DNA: TGTGCCATCAGTGAAGGGGGACAGGGGGCGCTATACGAGCAGTACTTC

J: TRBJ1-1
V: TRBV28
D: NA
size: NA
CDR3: CASSFIRTALNTEAFF
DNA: TGTGCCAGCAGTTTCATCAGGACAGCTTTGAACACTGAAGCTTTCTTT

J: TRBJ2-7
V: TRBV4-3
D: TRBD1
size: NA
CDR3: CASSQLVGGIEQYF
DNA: TGCGCCAGCAGCCAACTGGTAGGGGGCATCGAGCAGTACTTC

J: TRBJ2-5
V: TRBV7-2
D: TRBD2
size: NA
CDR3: CASSTTGPTVAGYQETQYF
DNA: TGTGCCAGCAGCACCACCGGCCCAACTGTAGCGGGGTACCAAGAGACCCAGTACTTC

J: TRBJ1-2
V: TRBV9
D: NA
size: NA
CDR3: CASSATPRRGGYTF
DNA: TGTGCCAGCAGCGCGACCCCTAGGAGGGGAGGCTACACCTTC

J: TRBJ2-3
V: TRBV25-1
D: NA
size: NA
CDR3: CASSDSRQFTDTQYF
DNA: TGTGCCAGCAGTGACTCGAGGCAGTTCACAGATACGCAGTATTTT

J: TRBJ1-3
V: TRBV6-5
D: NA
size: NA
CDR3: CASSLGGASRYTIYF
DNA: TGTGCCAGCAGTTTGGGGGGGGCGAGTAGGTACACCATATATTTT

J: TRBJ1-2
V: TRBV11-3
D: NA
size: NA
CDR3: CASSSSSKRDTFNYGYTF
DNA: TGTGCCAGCAGCTCGAGCTCTAAACGGGACACCTTTAACTATGGCTACACCTTC

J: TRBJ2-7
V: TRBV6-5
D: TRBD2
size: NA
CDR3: CATRLAGGEQYF
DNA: TGTGCCACGCGACTAGCGGGAGGCGAGCAGTACTTC

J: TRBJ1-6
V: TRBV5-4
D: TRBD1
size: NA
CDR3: CASSRGQANSPLHF
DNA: TGTGCCAGCAGCCGCGGACAGGCGAATTCACCCCTCCACTTT

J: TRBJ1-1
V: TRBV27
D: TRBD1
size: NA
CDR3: CASSPINRGWGTEAFF
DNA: TGTGCCAGCAGTCCAATAAACAGGGGTTGGGGCACTGAAGCTTTCTTT

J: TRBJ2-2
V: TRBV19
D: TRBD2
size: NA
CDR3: CASSLGGSGTGELFF
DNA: TGTGCCAGTAGTTTGGGGGGGTCGGGCACCGGGGAGCTGTTTTTT

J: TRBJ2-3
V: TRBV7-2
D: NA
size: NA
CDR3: CASSFSHREDTQYF
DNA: TGTGCCAGCAGCTTCTCCCACAGAGAAGATACGCAGTATTTT

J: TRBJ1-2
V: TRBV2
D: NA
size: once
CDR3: CAPRPRDYGYTF
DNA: TGTGCCCCCAGACCTCGGGACTATGGCTACACCTTC

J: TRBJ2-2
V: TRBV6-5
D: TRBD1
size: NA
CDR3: CASSYVQGASGELFF
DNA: TGTGCCAGCAGTTACGTACAGGGGGCGTCCGGGGAGCTGTTTTTT